The sequence of this T cell receptor (beta chain) was determined in a study of T cell responses to AZD1222 COVID-19 vaccine. Study conclusions and caveats: When two AZD1222 doses had been given, Spike-specific TCR breadth and depth rose.

In the case of this clone: Its antigen is still unknown.

Clones were read by immunoSEQ multiplex PCR, and TCRdb kept only the in-frame ones, dropping some. The data contain some 160,000 clones, around 94% of them singletons. CDR1 is MNHNY, CDR2 SVGAGI, per germline (reference sequence). The CDR3 runs 14 residues. Trimming cost V 0 bases and J 7 bases, with 10 bases left between them. V gene TRBV6-6 combines with J gene TRBJ1-5; D is ambiguous. Sequencing was performed on peripheral blood, taken on day 0 of AZD1222 vaccination. The receptor was derived from an adult in good health. The DNA of the CDR3 is TGTGCCAGCAGTTACTCAAACTCAAGGCAGCCCCAGCATTTT. It translates to CASSYSNSRQPQHF.